These 21 T cell receptor beta chains share one sample of origin, sequenced in a study of response to subunit inactivated influenza vaccine. TCRdb re-derived calls from the RT-PCR reads in MiXCR, one entry per CDR3 protein. The table has hundreds of thousands of distinct CDR3 sequences, 15% to 20% seen once. This specimen was CD4+ T cells sorted from PBMCs, taken roughly 24 months after vaccination. Receptor source: a man aged 50 to 75 who received an inactivated influenza vaccine.

This sequence joins TRBV5-1 and TRBJ2-7; D might be TRBD1 or TRBD2, each matching 6 bases. CDR1 and CDR2 (germline): SGHRS, YFSETQ. CDR3 length: 14 amino acids. The V and J ends lost 4 bases and 4 bases respectively, with 15 bases between them. The CDR3 bases are TGCGCCAGCAGCCGTCTTAGGGGGGCTTACGAGCAGTACTTC. This codes for CASSRLRGAYEQYF.

In this sample, this clonotype turned up many times. J is TRBJ2-3 and V is TRBV24-1; TRBD2 aligns across 8 bases. J lost 0 bases, V lost 4 bases, and 11 bases had no gene match. The CDR3 extends over 18 amino acids. Per germline, CDR1 KGHDR and CDR2 SFDVKD. The CDR3 sequence: CATSDLPGLAGSTDTQYF. CDR3 nucleotides: TGTGCCACCAGTGACCTACCTGGACTAGCCGGAAGCACAGATACGCAGTATTTT.

This clonotype was counted between two and nine times. The chain links TRBV12-3 or TRBV12-4 to TRBJ2-1, with a weak D call TRBD2 (6 bases). Trimming left V 3 bases short and J 5 bases short, with 8 bases between. This CDR3 is 13 amino acids long. CDR3: CASSFRGNNEQFF. In DNA, the CDR3 is TGTGCCAGCAGTTTTCGGGGGAACAATGAGCAGTTCTTC.

J is TRBJ2-3 and V is TRBV20-1; TRBD1 might be the D (6 bases). The CDR3 covers 15 residues. V lost 6 bases to trimming and J lost 7 bases, with 23 bases between them. Germline CDR1 and CDR2: DFQATT and SNEGSKA (reference sequence). CDR3 nucleotide sequence: TGCAGTGCCCCGCTAGGTGGGGGCCCAGAGAATACGCAGTATTTT. The encoded protein is CSAPLGGGPENTQYF.

This clonotype showed up just a few times. This chain links TRBV20-1 with TRBJ2-3; TRBD2 might be the D (5 bases). Germline V gene lookup returns CDR1 DFQATT and CDR2 SNEGSKA (reference sequence). The CDR3 runs to 12 residues. Here the CDR3 DNA reads TGCAGCGCAAGGAGGTCCGCAGATACGCAGTATTTT. Its translation: CSARRSADTQYF.

This clonotype showed up just a few times. The CDR3 coding sequence is TGTGCCAGCAGTGACCGGCGGGCGAGCACAGATACGCAGTATTTT. It translates to CASSDRRASTDTQYF. This chain connects TRBV2 to TRBJ2-3; D is perhaps TRBD2 (5 bases). V was shortened by 3 bases and J by 0 bases, with 10 bases between the two germline ends. This CDR3 is 15 amino acids long. Per germline, CDR1 SNHLY and CDR2 FYNNEI.

The chain couples TRBV24-1 to TRBJ1-1, with D possibly TRBD1 on 6 matching bases. This CDR3 is 13 amino acids long. V lost 8 bases, J lost 8 bases, and 17 bases lay in between. CDR1 KGHDR and CDR2 SFDVKD come from the germline V gene. The CDR3 region is CATTDRSGREAFF. The CDR3 DNA is TGTGCCACCACAGACAGGAGTGGTAGAGAAGCTTTCTTT.

This clonotype has more than one count but fewer than ten. The gene calls are TRBV29-1 and TRBJ2-3; D may be TRBD2 (5 bases). Trimming stripped 7 bases from V and 4 bases from J, with 12 bases between. The CDR3 extends over 12 amino acids. Germline loops: CDR1 SQVTM, CDR2 ANQGSEA. CDR3: CSGGPSPDTQYF. CDR3 sequence (DNA): TGCAGCGGCGGGCCCAGCCCAGATACGCAGTATTTT.

The table lists this clonotype with a few counts. The chain has TRBV18 and TRBJ1-2, with D unresolved. This CDR3 comprises 16 residues. V was pared by 0 bases and J by 5 bases, with 16 bases between. The germline V gene encodes CDR1 KGHSH and CDR2 LQKENI. CDR3 bases: TGTGCCAGCTCACCACCTTCGAGGCCGCGAGATTATGGCTACACCTTC. This sequence encodes CASSPPSRPRDYGYTF.

This clonotype appeared a few times. The chain joins TRBV20-1 to TRBJ2-1, with 7 bases aligning to TRBD2. CDR1 and CDR2 from the germline V gene are DFQATT and SNEGSKA (reference sequence). This CDR3 comprises 16 residues. With V trimmed by 0 bases and J by 8 bases, 13 bases remained unmatched. CDR3 in DNA: TGCAGTGCTAGAGATGAAGCCGCGGGAGCTTCGTATGAGCAGTTCTTC. This sequence encodes CSARDEAAGASYEQFF.

The rearrangement uses TRBV4-3 and TRBJ2-5, with TRBD1 as a possible D gene (6 bases). CDR3 length: 15 residues. Germline CDR1 is LGHNA and CDR2 is YSLEER. Deletions cut 4 bases from V and 2 bases from J, with 14 bases between. CDR3 sequence (DNA): TGCGCCAGCAGCCCGCGGGTGAGGGGGCAAGAGACCCAGTACTTC. Translation gives CASSPRVRGQETQYF.

This clonotype occurred a few times. The chain uses TRBV7-7 and TRBJ1-3; D is undetermined. V lost 5 bases and J 0 bases, leaving 8 bases between the germline ends. CDR1 and CDR2 from the germline V gene are SSHAT and FNYEAQ (reference sequence). The CDR3 spans 14 residues. The DNA for the CDR3 is TGTGCCAGCAGCCCTTCGGACTCTGGAAACACCATATATTTT. Translated, it gives CASSPSDSGNTIYF.

Only a few counts were recorded for this clonotype. The chain couples TRBV12-3 or TRBV12-4 to TRBJ2-3; 9 bases match TRBD2. V lost 4 bases and J lost 6; bases outside the gene matches: 8. The CDR3 totals 15 residues. CDR3 residues: CASSSTPGLADTQYF. For the CDR3, the DNA is TGTGCCAGCAGTTCTACACCGGGACTAGCTGATACGCAGTATTTT.

The table lists this clonotype with many counts. The chain uses TRBV20-1 and TRBJ2-7; 8 bases fit TRBD1. The J segment lost 6 bases and the V segment lost 6 bases, leaving 7 bases of the junction unmatched. The CDR3 is made up of 12 amino acids. Germline V gives CDR1 DFQATT, CDR2 SNEGSKA (reference sequence). The CDR3 here is CSATPQGAEQYF. CDR3 bases: TGCAGTGCCACCCCGCAGGGGGCCGAGCAGTACTTC.

This clonotype was found a few times. The rearrangement links TRBV10-3 to TRBJ1-2; D unresolved. From germline, CDR1 is ENHRY and CDR2 SYGVKD. The germline V and J ends were trimmed by 0 bases and 4 bases, with 6 bases remaining between them. CDR3 length: 13 amino acids. In DNA form, the CDR3 reads TGTGCCATCAGTGAGTCGGGAAGCTATGGCTACACCTTC. Translating it yields CAISESGSYGYTF.

The chain couples TRBV9 to TRBJ2-7; the D gene is possibly TRBD2 (6 bases). The germline CDR1 and CDR2 sequences are SGDLS and YYNGEE. This CDR3 contains 15 residues. V gave up 1 base and J gave up 3 bases, with 14 bases separating them. The CDR3 protein is CASSVNPGVGYEQYF. The CDR3 nucleotides read TGTGCCAGCAGCGTAAATCCGGGGGTGGGCTACGAGCAGTACTTC.

This clonotype was seen a few times. The chain couples TRBV7-2 to TRBJ1-2, with unresolved D. There are 15 residues in the CDR3. The germline gives CDR1 SGHTA, CDR2 FQGNSA. Trimming left V 5 bases short and J 0 bases short, with 13 bases between. The CDR3 loop reads CASSRSTGSNYGYTF. Written as DNA, the CDR3 is TGTGCCAGCAGCCGGTCGACGGGTTCTAACTATGGCTACACCTTC.

The CDR3: CASSAIAGTDTQYF. Written as DNA, the CDR3 is TGCGCCAGCAGCGCTATAGCGGGCACAGATACGCAGTATTTT. This chain uses TRBV5-1 with TRBJ2-3; TRBD2 is a possible D gene (6 bases). Germline CDR1 reads SGHRS; CDR2 reads YFSETQ. The CDR3 is 14 amino acids. V lost 4 bases to trimming and J lost 1 base, with 10 bases between them.

The chain joins TRBV5-1 to TRBJ2-5; tentative D call: TRBD1 (5 bases). The V end was cut by 6 bases, the J end by 1 base, with 10 bases between. CDR1 and CDR2 from the germline V gene are SGHRS and YFSETQ. The length of the CDR3 is 13 residues. CDR3 sequence: CASTDNPQETQYF. The CDR3 nucleotides are TGCGCCAGCACGGACAACCCCCAAGAGACCCAGTACTTC.

This chain connects TRBV20-1 to TRBJ2-7; TRBD1 is a possible D gene (5 bases). The CDR3 covers 14 residues. Per germline, CDR1 DFQATT and CDR2 SNEGSKA (reference sequence). V lost 0 bases and J lost 3, with 12 bases in between. CDR3 loop: CSARDQWGLYEQYF. The CDR3 DNA reads TGCAGTGCTAGAGATCAATGGGGCCTCTACGAGCAGTACTTC.

The sample holds many counts of this clonotype. The chain uses TRBV20-1 and TRBJ2-3, with 12 bases lining up with TRBD2. V was pared by 0 bases and J by 8 bases, with 9 bases of the junction left unmatched. The CDR3 covers 16 residues. Germline CDR1 is DFQATT and CDR2 is SNEGSKA (reference sequence). The CDR3 sequence: CSARDGLRTSGTTQYF. CDR3 coding DNA: TGCAGTGCTAGAGATGGGCTGAGGACTAGCGGGACTACGCAGTATTTT.